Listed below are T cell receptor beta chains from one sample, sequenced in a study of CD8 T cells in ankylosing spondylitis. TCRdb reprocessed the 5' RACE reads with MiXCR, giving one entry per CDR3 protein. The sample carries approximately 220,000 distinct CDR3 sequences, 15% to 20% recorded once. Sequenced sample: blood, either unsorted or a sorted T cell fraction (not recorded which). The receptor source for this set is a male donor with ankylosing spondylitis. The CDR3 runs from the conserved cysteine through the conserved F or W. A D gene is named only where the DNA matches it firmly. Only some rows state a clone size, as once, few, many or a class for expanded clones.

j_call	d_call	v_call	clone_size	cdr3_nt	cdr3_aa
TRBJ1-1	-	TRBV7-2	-	TGTGCCAGCAGCTTTACGGAGGGGACTGAAGCTTTCTTT	CASSFTEGTEAFF
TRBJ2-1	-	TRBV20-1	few	TGCAGTGCTAGAAGAATCCGGGCGGGTTACAATGAGCAGTTCTTC	CSARRIRAGYNEQFF
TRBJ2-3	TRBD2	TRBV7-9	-	TGTGCCAGCAGCTCTTACGGGACTAGCGGGAGAACAGATACGCAGTATTTT	CASSSYGTSGRTDTQYF
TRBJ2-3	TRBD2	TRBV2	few	TGTGCCAGCAGTGGACTAGCCTACCAAACAGATACGCAGTATTTT	CASSGLAYQTDTQYF
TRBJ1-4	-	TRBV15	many	TGTGCCACCAGACAGACAACTAATGAAAAACTGTTTTTT	CATRQTTNEKLFF
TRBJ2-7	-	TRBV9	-	TGTGCCAGCAGCCCTGGGGCCTTACCTTACGAGCAGTACTTC	CASSPGALPYEQYF
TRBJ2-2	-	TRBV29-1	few	TGCAGCGTTGTGGGTTCCCTTCCGAACACCGGGGAGCTGTTTTTT	CSVVGSLPNTGELFF
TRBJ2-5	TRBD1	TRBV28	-	TGTGCCAGCAGTTTTAACGTCGGACAGGGTGAGACCCAGTACTTC	CASSFNVGQGETQYF
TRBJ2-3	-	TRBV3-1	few	TGTGCCAGCAGCCAATTCCGCGGGTCTAGCACAGATACGCAGTATTTT	CASSQFRGSSTDTQYF
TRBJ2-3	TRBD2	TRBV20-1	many	TGCAGTACATCCGCCAGCGGGGGGGCCACAGATACGCAGTATTTT	CSTSASGGATDTQYF
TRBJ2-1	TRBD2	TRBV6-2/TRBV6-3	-	TGTGCCAGCAGTTACCTAACTAGCGGTCCTGGGGAGCAGTTCTTC	CASSYLTSGPGEQFF
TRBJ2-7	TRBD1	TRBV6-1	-	TGTGCCAGCGGACCAGGGACGGGACAGCCCTACGAGCAGTACTTC	CASGPGTGQPYEQYF